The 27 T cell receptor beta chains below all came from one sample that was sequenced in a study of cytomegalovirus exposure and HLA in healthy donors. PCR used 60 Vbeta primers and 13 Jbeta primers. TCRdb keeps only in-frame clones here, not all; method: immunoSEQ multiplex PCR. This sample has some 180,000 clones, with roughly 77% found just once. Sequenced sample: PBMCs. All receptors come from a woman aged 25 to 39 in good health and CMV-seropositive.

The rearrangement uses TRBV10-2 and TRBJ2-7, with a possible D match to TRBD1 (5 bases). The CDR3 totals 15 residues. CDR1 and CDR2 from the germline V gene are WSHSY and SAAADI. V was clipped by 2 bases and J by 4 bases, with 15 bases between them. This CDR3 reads CASSEGAAASYEQYF. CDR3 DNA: TGCGCCAGCAGTGAGGGGGCGGCCGCCTCTTACGAGCAGTACTTC.

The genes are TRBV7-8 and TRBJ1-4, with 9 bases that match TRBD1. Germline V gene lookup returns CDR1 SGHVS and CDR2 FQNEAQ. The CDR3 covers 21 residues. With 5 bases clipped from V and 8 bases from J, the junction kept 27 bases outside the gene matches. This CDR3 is CASSRSQPPGQGERWGEKLFF. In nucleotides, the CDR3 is TGTGCCAGCAGCCGGTCCCAACCCCCGGGACAGGGCGAGAGATGGGGAGAAAAACTGTTTTTT.

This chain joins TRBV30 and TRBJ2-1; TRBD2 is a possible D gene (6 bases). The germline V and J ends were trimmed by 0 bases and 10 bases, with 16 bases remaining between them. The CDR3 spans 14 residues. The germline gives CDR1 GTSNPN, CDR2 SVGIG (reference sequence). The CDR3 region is CAWSVRLAMHEQFF. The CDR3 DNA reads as TGTGCCTGGAGTGTACGTCTAGCGATGCACGAGCAGTTCTTC.

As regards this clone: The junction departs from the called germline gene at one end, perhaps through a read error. The CDR3 nucleotides are TGTGCCAGCACTGAAAGGACAGCAGAGACCCAGTACTTC. Residues: CASTERTAETQYF. The chain combines TRBV6-1 with TRBJ2-5; weak D call: TRBD1 (6 bases). The CDR3 has 13 amino acids. CDR1 and CDR2 (germline): MNHNS, SASEGT.

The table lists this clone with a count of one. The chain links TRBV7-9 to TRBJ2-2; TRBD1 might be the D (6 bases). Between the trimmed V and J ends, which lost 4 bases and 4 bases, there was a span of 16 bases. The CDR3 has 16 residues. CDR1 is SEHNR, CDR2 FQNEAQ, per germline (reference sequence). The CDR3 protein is CASSSRGLRPTGELFF. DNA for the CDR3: TGTGCCAGCAGCTCTAGGGGGTTGCGACCCACCGGGGAGCTGTTTTTT. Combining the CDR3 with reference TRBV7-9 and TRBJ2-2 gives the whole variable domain DTGVSQNPRHKITKRGQNVTFRCDPISEHNRLYWYRQTLGQGPEFLTYFQNEAQLEKSRLLSDRFSAERPKGSFSTLEIQRTEQGDSAMYLCASSSRGLRPTGELFFGEGSRLTVL.

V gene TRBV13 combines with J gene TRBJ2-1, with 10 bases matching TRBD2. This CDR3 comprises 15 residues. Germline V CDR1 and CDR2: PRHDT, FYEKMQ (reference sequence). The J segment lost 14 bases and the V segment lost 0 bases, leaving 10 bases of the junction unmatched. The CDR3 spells CASSLGASGGTTKFF. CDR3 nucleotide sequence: TGTGCCAGCAGCTTAGGCGCTAGCGGGGGAACTACGAAGTTCTTC. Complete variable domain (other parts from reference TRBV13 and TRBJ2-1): AAGVIQSPRHLIKEKRETATLKCYPIPRHDTVYWYQQGPGQDPQFLISFYEKMQSDKGSIPDRFSAQQFSDYHSELNMSSLELGDSALYFCASSLGASGGTTKFFGPGTRLTVL.

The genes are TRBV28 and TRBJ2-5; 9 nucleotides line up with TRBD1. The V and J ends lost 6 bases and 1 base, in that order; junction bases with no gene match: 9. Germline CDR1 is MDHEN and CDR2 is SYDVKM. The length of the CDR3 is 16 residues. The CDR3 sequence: CASSLPGQGSQETQYF. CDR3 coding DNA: TGTGCCAGCAGCCTACCGGGACAGGGATCCCAAGAGACCCAGTACTTC.

CDR3 nucleotide sequence: TGTGCCTGGAGTGTAGCAGGGGCTAGCAATCAGCCCCAGCATTTT. Protein sequence: CAWSVAGASNQPQHF. This chain connects TRBV30 to TRBJ1-5; tentatively, D is TRBD1 (6 bases). Germline V gene lookup returns CDR1 GTSNPN and CDR2 SVGIG (reference sequence). Trimming cost V 0 bases and J 0 bases, with 9 bases left between them. The CDR3 runs to 15 residues.

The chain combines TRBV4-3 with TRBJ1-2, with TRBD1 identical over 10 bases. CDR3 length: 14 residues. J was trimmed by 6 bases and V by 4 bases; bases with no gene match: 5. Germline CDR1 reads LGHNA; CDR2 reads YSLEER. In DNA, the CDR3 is TGCGCCAGCAGCCCCCGGGACAGGGGACATGGCTACACCTTC. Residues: CASSPRDRGHGYTF.

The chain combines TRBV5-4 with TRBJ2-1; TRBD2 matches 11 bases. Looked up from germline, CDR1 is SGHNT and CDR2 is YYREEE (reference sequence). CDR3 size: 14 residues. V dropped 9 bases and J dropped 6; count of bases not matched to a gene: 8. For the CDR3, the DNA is TGTGCCACTCTTACTAGCGGGGGCCCCAATGAGCAGTTCTTC. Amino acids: CATLTSGGPNEQFF.

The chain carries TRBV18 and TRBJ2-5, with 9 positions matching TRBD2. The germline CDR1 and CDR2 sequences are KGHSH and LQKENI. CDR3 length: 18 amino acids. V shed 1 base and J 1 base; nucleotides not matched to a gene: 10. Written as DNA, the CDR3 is TGTGCCAGCTCACCACTTGCTCTAGCGGGGAACCTCCAAGAGACCCAGTACTTC. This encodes CASSPLALAGNLQETQYF.

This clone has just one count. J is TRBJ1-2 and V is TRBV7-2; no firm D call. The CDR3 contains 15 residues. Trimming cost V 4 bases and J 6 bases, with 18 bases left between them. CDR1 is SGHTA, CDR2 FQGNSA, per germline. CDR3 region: CASSYGNRDKDGYTF. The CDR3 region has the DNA TGTGCCAGCAGCTACGGAAACCGGGATAAGGATGGCTACACCTTC. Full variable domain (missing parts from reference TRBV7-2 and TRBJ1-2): GAGVSQSPSNKVTEKGKDVELRCDPISGHTALYWYRQSLGQGLEFLIYFQGNSAPDKSGLPSDRFSAERTGGSVSTLTIQRTQQEDSAVYLCASSYGNRDKDGYTFGSGTRLTVV.

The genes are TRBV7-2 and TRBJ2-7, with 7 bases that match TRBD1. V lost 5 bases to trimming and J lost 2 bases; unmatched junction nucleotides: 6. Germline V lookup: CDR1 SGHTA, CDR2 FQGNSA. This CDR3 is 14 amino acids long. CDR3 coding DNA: TGTGCCAGCAGCAAGACAGGGAATACCTACGAGCAGTACTTC. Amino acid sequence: CASSKTGNTYEQYF.

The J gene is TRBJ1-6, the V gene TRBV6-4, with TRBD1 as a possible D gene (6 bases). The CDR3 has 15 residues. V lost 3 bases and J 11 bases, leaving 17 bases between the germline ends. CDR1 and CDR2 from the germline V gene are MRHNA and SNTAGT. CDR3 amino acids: CASSEGRGLRTPLHF. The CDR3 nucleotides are TGTGCCAGCAGTGAGGGCAGGGGCTTAAGAACACCCCTCCACTTT.

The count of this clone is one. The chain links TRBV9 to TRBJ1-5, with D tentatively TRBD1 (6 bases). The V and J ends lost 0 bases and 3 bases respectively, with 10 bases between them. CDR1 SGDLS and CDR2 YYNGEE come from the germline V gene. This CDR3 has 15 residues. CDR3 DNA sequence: TGTGCCAGCAGCGTAGGCACAGGGAACAATCAGCCCCAGCATTTT. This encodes CASSVGTGNNQPQHF. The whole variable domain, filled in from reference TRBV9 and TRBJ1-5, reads DSGVTQTPKHLITATGQRVTLRCSPRSGDLSVYWYQQSLDQGLQFLIQYYNGEERAKGNILERFSAQQFPDLHSELNLSSLELGDSALYFCASSVGTGNNQPQHFGDGTRLSIL.

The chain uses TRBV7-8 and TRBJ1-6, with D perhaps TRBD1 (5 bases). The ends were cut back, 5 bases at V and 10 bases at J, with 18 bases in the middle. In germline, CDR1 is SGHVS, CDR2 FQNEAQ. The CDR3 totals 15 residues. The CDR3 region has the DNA TGTGCCAGCAGCCCCGGGGGGGGAGTGCGGTCACCCCTCCACTTT. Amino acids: CASSPGGGVRSPLHF.

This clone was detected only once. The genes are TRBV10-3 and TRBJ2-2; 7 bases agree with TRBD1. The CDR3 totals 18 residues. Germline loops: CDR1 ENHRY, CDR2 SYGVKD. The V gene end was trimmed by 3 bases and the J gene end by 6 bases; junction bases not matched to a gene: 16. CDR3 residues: CAISDPGSGQRGSGELFF. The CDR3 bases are TGTGCCATCAGTGATCCGGGTTCGGGACAGAGGGGCTCCGGGGAGCTGTTTTTT.

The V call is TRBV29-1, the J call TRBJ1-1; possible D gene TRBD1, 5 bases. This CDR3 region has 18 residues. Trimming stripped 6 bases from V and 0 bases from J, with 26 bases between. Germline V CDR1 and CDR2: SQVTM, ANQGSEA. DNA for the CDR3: TGCAGCGTGAAAGGGATTGACGGGGGGGGAAGAATGAACACTGAAGCTTTCTTT. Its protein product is CSVKGIDGGGRMNTEAFF. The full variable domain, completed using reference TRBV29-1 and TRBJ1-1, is SAVISQKPSRDICQRGTSLTIQCQVDSQVTMMFWYRQQPGQSLTLIATANQGSEATYESGFVIDKFPISRPNLTFSTLTVSNMSPEDSSIYLCSVKGIDGGGRMNTEAFFGQGTRLTVV.

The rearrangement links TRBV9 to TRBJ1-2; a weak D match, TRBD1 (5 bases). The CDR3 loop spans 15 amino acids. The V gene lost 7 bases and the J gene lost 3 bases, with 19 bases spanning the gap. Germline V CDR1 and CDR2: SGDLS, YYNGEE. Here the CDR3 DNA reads TGTGCCAGCGGGGCAGCCACATCGGTATACTATGGCTACACCTTC. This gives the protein CASGAATSVYYGYTF.

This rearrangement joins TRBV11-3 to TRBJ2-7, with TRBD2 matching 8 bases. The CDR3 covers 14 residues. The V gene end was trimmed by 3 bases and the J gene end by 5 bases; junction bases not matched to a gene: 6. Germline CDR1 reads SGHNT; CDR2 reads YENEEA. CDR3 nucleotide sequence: TGTGCCAGCAGCTTCGGGGGGGCGAAGGACGAGCAGTACTTC. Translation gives CASSFGGAKDEQYF.

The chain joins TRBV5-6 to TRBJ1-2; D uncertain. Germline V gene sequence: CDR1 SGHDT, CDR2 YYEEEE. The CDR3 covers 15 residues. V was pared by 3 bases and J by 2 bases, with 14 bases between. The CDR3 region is CASSSVGRSNYGYTF. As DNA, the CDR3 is TGTGCCAGCAGCTCCGTCGGCAGGTCGAACTATGGCTACACCTTC.

CDR3 nucleotide sequence: TGTGCCAGCACCGAGGGAGGGGCTAAGGATGAGCAGTTCTTC. It codes for CASTEGGAKDEQFF. The chain combines TRBV28 with TRBJ2-1, with 7 bases fitting TRBD2. Germline V lookup: CDR1 MDHEN, CDR2 SYDVKM. V shed 7 bases and J 8 bases; nucleotides not matched to a gene: 11. The CDR3 consists of 14 residues.

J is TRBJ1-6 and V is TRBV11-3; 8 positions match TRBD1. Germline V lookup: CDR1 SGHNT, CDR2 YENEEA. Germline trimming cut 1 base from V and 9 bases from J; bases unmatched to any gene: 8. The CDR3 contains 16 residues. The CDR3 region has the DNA TGTGCCAGCAGCTTAGGGCAGGGGGCGAGTATTTCACCCCTCCACTTT. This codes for CASSLGQGASISPLHF.

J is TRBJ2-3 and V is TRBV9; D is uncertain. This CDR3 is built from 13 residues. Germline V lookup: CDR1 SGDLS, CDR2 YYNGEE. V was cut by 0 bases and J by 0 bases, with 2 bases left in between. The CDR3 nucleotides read TGTGCCAGCAGCGTAGCGAGCACAGATACGCAGTATTTT. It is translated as CASSVASTDTQYF.

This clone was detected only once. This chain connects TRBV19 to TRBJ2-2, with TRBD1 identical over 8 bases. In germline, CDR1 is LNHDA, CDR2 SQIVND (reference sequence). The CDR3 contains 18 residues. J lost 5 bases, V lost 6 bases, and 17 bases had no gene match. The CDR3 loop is CASRQALTGTGKTGELFF. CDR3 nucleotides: TGTGCCAGTAGACAAGCTCTAACCGGGACAGGTAAAACCGGGGAGCTGTTTTTT.

CDR3 DNA: TGTGCCTGGAGCTTGGGACACTCGACCTACGAGCAGTACTTC. Translated, it gives CAWSLGHSTYEQYF. This chain joins TRBV30 and TRBJ2-5; TRBD1 might be the D (6 bases). The end of the DNA aligns better with TRBJ2-7, so the J call may be wrong. Germline loops: CDR1 GTSNPN, CDR2 SVGIG (reference sequence). This CDR3 is 14 amino acids long.

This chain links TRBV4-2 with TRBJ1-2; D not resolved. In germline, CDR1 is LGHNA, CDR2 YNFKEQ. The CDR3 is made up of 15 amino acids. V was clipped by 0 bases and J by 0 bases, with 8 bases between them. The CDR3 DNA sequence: TGTGCCAGCAGCCAAGAAACAGCTACTAACTATGGCTACACCTTC. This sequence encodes CASSQETATNYGYTF.